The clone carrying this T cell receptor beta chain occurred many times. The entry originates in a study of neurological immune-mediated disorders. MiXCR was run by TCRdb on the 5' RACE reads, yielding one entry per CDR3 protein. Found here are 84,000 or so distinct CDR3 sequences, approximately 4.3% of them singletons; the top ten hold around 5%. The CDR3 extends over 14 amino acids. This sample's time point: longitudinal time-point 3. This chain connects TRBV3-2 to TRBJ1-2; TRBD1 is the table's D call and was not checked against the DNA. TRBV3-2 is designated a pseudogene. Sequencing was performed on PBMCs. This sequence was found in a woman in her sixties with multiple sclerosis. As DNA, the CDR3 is TGTGCCAGTAGCACCGGTTCGGGGGCGCGTGGCTACACCTTC. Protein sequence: CASSTGSGARGYTF.